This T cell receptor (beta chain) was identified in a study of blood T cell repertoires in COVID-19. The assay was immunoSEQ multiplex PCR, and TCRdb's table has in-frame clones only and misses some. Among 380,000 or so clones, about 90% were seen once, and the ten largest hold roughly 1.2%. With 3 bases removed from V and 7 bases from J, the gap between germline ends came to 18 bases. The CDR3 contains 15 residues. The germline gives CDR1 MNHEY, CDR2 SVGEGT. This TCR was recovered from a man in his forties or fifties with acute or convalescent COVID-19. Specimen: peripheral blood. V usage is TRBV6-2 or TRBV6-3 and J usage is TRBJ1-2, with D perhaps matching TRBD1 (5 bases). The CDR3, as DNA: TGTGCCAGCAGTTATCACCGTCGCAGGGTGGCTGGCTACACCTTC. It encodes CASSYHRRRVAGYTF.